The 32 T cell receptor beta chains below were found in one sample sequenced in a study of blood T cell repertoires in COVID-19. TCRdb keeps only in-frame clones here, not all; method: immunoSEQ multiplex PCR. Among roughly 190,000 clones, 70% to 90% were seen once, and the ten largest hold less than 1.5%. Sequences were obtained from peripheral blood. The receptor source for this set is a man aged 25-40 years with acute or convalescent COVID-19.

This clone is a singleton in its sample. V is TRBV2 and J is TRBJ1-2; 9 bases agree with TRBD1. Germline values: CDR1 SNHLY, CDR2 FYNNEI. Trimming took 4 bases from V and 8 from J; bases not matched to a gene: 8. This CDR3 is 14 amino acids long. The CDR3 DNA reads TGTGCCAGCAGTGGACTGGGACAGGGTAGAGGCTACACCTTC. Protein sequence: CASSGLGQGRGYTF.

The chain uses TRBV28 and TRBJ2-7; D might be TRBD2 (6 bases). CDR3 length equals 13 residues. Germline CDR1 is MDHEN and CDR2 is SYDVKM. V gave up 2 bases and J gave up 7 bases, with 12 bases separating them. CDR3 region: CASSLRRAKEQYF. CDR3 nucleotide sequence: TGTGCCAGCAGTTTAAGGAGGGCAAAGGAGCAGTACTTC.

The chain carries TRBV13 and TRBJ2-5; a possible D gene is TRBD2 (6 bases). The CDR3 consists of 14 residues. V was cut by 5 bases and J by 5 bases, with 15 bases left in between. Germline CDR1 and CDR2: PRHDT and FYEKMQ (reference sequence). The CDR3 reads CASSLVRGVETQYF. The CDR3, as DNA: TGTGCCAGCAGCCTCGTGCGGGGTGTGGAGACCCAGTACTTC. The whole variable domain, filled in from reference TRBV13 and TRBJ2-5, reads AAGVIQSPRHLIKEKRETATLKCYPIPRHDTVYWYQQGPGQDPQFLISFYEKMQSDKGSIPDRFSAQQFSDYHSELNMSSLELGDSALYFCASSLVRGVETQYFGPGTRLLVL.

The chain couples TRBV6-5 to TRBJ2-5, with a possible D match to TRBD1 (5 bases). V was cut by 4 bases and J by 5 bases, with 11 bases left in between. This CDR3 contains 13 residues. Germline assignment: CDR1 MNHEY and CDR2 SVGAGI. This CDR3 is CASSSGARETQYF. As DNA, the CDR3 is TGTGCCAGCAGTTCTGGGGCTCGGGAGACCCAGTACTTC.

Written as DNA, the CDR3 is TGTGCCAGCAGTAGGGGGAAGCTCCAAGAGACCCAGTACTTC. Translation gives CASSRGKLQETQYF. The rearrangement joins TRBV11-2 to TRBJ2-5, with D possibly being TRBD1 (6 bases). Trimming shortened V by 6 bases and J by 1 base, and 12 bases separated the two germline ends. This CDR3 region has 14 residues. The germline V gene encodes CDR1 SGHAT and CDR2 FQNNGV.

In its sample, this clone was seen once. The gene calls are TRBV7-9 and TRBJ2-1; 9 bases are shared with TRBD2. The CDR3 sequence is 15 residues long. V dropped 6 bases and J dropped 6; count of bases not matched to a gene: 9. Germline assignment: CDR1 SEHNR and CDR2 FQNEAQ (reference sequence). Here the CDR3 reads CASRLSGRNGNEQFF. The CDR3 nucleotides are TGTGCCAGCAGACTTAGCGGGAGAAACGGCAATGAGCAGTTCTTC.

The V gene is TRBV30, the J gene TRBJ1-2; a weak D match, TRBD1 (5 bases). CDR3 size: 13 residues. The germline V gene has CDR1 GTSNPN and CDR2 SVGIG (reference sequence). V gave up 3 bases and J gave up 3 bases, with 11 bases separating them. The CDR3 DNA is TGTGCCTGGAGCCGACAGTGGGACTATGGCTACACCTTC. It codes for CAWSRQWDYGYTF.

The chain combines TRBV7-6 with TRBJ2-7, with 9 bases aligning to TRBD1. The V gene's germline CDR1 is SGHVS and CDR2 FNYEAQ. Unmatched junction bases numbered 6, after V lost 4 bases and J lost 2 bases. CDR3 size: 15 residues. CDR3 bases: TGTGCCAGCAGCTCCCGGGACAGGGAACCCTACGAGCAGTACTTC. Translation gives CASSSRDREPYEQYF.

The chain joins TRBV28 to TRBJ1-2; tentatively, D is TRBD1 (5 bases). Deletions cut 4 bases from V and 0 bases from J, with 15 bases between. The CDR3 length is 16 residues. CDR1 and CDR2 (germline): MDHEN, SYDVKM. CDR3 bases: TGTGCCAGCAGTTCTTTCGAAACCAGGGCTAACTATGGCTACACCTTC. Its protein product is CASSSFETRANYGYTF.

The rearrangement joins TRBV9 to TRBJ2-1, with D perhaps matching TRBD2 (5 bases). Trimming left V 4 bases short and J 12 bases short, with 14 bases between. The germline gives CDR1 SGDLS, CDR2 YYNGEE. The CDR3 is made up of 12 amino acids. The CDR3 spells CASSLQRGPQFF. The CDR3 DNA is TGTGCCAGCAGCCTCCAGCGAGGGCCGCAGTTCTTC.

This chain joins TRBV15 and TRBJ2-3; the D is unclear. From germline, CDR1 is LNHNV and CDR2 YYDKDF (reference sequence). This CDR3 region has 14 residues. Trimming took 0 bases from V and 6 from J, leaving 10 bases between them. The CDR3: CATSRDNGADTQYF. The DNA of the CDR3 is TGTGCCACCAGCAGAGATAACGGAGCCGATACGCAGTATTTT.

The V and J genes are TRBV7-3 and TRBJ2-7, with a possible D match to TRBD2 (6 bases). The CDR3 consists of 14 residues. The germline CDR1 and CDR2 sequences are SGHTA and FQGTGA. Trimming cost V 3 bases and J 7 bases, with 16 bases left between them. This chain's CDR3 is CASSFGGGPGEQYF. CDR3 nucleotide sequence: TGTGCCAGCAGCTTCGGGGGAGGCCCAGGTGAGCAGTACTTC.

The chain links TRBV19 to TRBJ2-7; D ambiguous. The CDR3 consists of 15 residues. Trimming pared 7 bases from V and 1 base from J, leaving 17 bases between. CDR1 is LNHDA and CDR2 is SQIVND in the germline V gene (reference sequence). The CDR3 is CASTISPGSSYEQYF. In nucleotides, the CDR3 is TGTGCCAGTACCATTTCCCCGGGTTCTTCCTACGAGCAGTACTTC. The entire variable domain, with the rest obtained from reference TRBV19 and TRBJ2-7, is as follows: DGGITQSPKYLFRKEGQNVTLSCEQNLNHDAMYWYRQDPGQGLRLIYYSQIVNDFQKGDIAEGYSVSREKKESFPLTVTSAQKNPTAFYLCASTISPGSSYEQYFGPGTRLTVT.

The chain couples TRBV2 to TRBJ1-5; 7 bases fit TRBD1. V lost 7 bases and J lost 2; bases outside the gene matches: 8. Germline values: CDR1 SNHLY, CDR2 FYNNEI. This CDR3 has 15 amino acids. The CDR3 DNA follows: TGTGCCAGCAAAAGGGCAGGGGGTGGCAATCAGCCCCAGCATTTT. Translation: CASKRAGGGNQPQHF.

The V call is TRBV7-9, the J call TRBJ2-7, with 9 bases fitting TRBD1. This CDR3 contains 14 residues. Germline loops: CDR1 SEHNR, CDR2 FQNEAQ (reference sequence). Trimming cost V 5 bases and J 2 bases; bases outside gene matches: 4. CDR3 coding DNA: TGTGCCAGCAGCGTACAGGGGGCGGCCTACGAGCAGTACTTC. Protein sequence: CASSVQGAAYEQYF.

The V gene is TRBV7-3, the J gene TRBJ2-5; D possibly corresponds to TRBD1 (6 bases). Germline V gene sequence: CDR1 SGHTA, CDR2 FQGTGA. Between the trimmed V and J ends, which lost 5 bases and 7 bases, there was a span of 17 bases. The CDR3 contains 14 residues. CDR3 sequence reads: CASSPGPGAVTQYF. As DNA, the CDR3 is TGTGCCAGCAGCCCGGGGCCAGGGGCGGTGACCCAGTACTTC.

The rearrangement uses TRBV5-4 and TRBJ1-2, with 9 bases lining up with TRBD1. Germline V gene lookup returns CDR1 SGHNT and CDR2 YYREEE (reference sequence). V shed 0 bases, J shed 4 bases, and the junction held 7 bases outside the gene matches. This CDR3 contains 16 residues. As DNA, the CDR3 is TGTGCCAGCAGCTTGGGGGGACAGGGACGTGCCTATGGCTACACCTTC. It specifies CASSLGGQGRAYGYTF.

This clone appeared once. The chain combines TRBV5-1 with TRBJ2-3, with unresolved D. The germline V gene encodes CDR1 SGHRS and CDR2 YFSETQ. This CDR3 is built from 12 residues. Trimming pared 0 bases from V and 6 bases from J, leaving 5 bases between. The CDR3 bases are TGCGCCAGCAGCTTGGCAGTGGATACGCAGTATTTT. This encodes CASSLAVDTQYF.

V gene TRBV12-3 or TRBV12-4 combines with J gene TRBJ1-1, with D possibly being TRBD1 (5 bases). The V gene lost 7 bases and the J gene lost 1 base, with 10 bases spanning the gap. The length of the CDR3 is 13 residues. CDR3 coding DNA: TGTGCCAGCACGAAGACAGCGAACACTGAAGCTTTCTTT. This gives the protein CASTKTANTEAFF.

The chain joins TRBV5-1 to TRBJ1-3, with 9 bases matching TRBD1. Germline CDR1 SGHRS, CDR2 YFSETQ. V shed 6 bases, J shed 0 bases, and the junction held 4 bases outside the gene matches. This CDR3 is 15 amino acids long. The DNA of the CDR3 is TGCGCCAGCAAACGGACAGGGGACTCTGGAAACACCATATATTTT. This encodes CASKRTGDSGNTIYF. The full variable domain, completed using reference TRBV5-1 and TRBJ1-3, is KAGVTQTPRYLIKTRGQQVTLSCSPISGHRSVSWYQQTPGQGLQFLFEYFSETQRNKGNFPGRFSGRQFSNSRSEMNVSTLELGDSALYLCASKRTGDSGNTIYFGEGSWLTVV.

The V and J genes are TRBV30 and TRBJ2-1, with TRBD2 matching over 8 bases. The ends lost 2 bases at V and 4 bases at J; junction bases unmatched: 4. The CDR3 has 14 amino acids. Germline CDR1 is GTSNPN and CDR2 is SVGIG (reference sequence). The chain's CDR3 is CAWSSKREYNEQFF. DNA for the CDR3: TGTGCCTGGAGTAGTAAGCGGGAGTACAATGAGCAGTTCTTC.

This clone appeared once. The CDR3: CASSLRAVGQGINGYTF. The CDR3 region has the DNA TGCGCCAGCAGCCTCAGGGCCGTAGGACAGGGAATTAACGGCTACACCTTC. The genes are TRBV5-1 and TRBJ1-2; 8 bases agree with TRBD1. Germline V gene data show CDR1 as SGHRS and CDR2 as YFSETQ. Trimming took 4 bases from V and 8 from J; bases not matched to a gene: 19. The length of the CDR3 is 17 residues. Full variable domain (remainder filled in from reference TRBV5-1 and TRBJ1-2): KAGVTQTPRYLIKTRGQQVTLSCSPISGHRSVSWYQQTPGQGLQFLFEYFSETQRNKGNFPGRFSGRQFSNSRSEMNVSTLELGDSALYLCASSLRAVGQGINGYTFGSGTRLTVV.

The V call is TRBV10-2, the J call TRBJ2-1; TRBD2 aligns across 8 bases. V was pared by 3 bases and J by 9 bases, with 13 bases of the junction left unmatched. Germline CDR1 and CDR2: WSHSY and SAAADI. The CDR3 is 16 residues long. CDR3 protein: CASSDSGSVPEGEQFF. The CDR3 DNA reads as TGCGCCAGCAGTGACAGCGGGAGCGTTCCAGAAGGTGAGCAGTTCTTC.

The CDR3 sequence is CASSLVASGAETQYF. The CDR3 DNA reads TGTGCCAGCAGCTTGGTTGCTAGCGGGGCAGAGACCCAGTACTTC. The V and J genes are TRBV5-4 and TRBJ2-5; 9 nucleotides match TRBD2. After removal of 0 bases from V and 4 bases from J, the junction contained 4 bases not matched to a gene. The CDR3 spans 15 residues. Germline V gene data show CDR1 as SGHNT and CDR2 as YYREEE (reference sequence).

The chain joins TRBV18 to TRBJ1-3; 8 nucleotides match TRBD1. J lost 4 bases, V lost 2 bases, and 7 bases had no gene match. CDR1 and CDR2 (germline): KGHSH, LQKENI. CDR3 length: 16 amino acids. CDR3 sequence reads: CASSPLDRVSGNTIYF. The CDR3, as DNA: TGTGCCAGCTCACCATTGGACAGGGTGTCCGGAAACACCATATATTTT. The full variable domain, with the rest looked up from reference TRBV18 and TRBJ1-3, is NAGVMQNPRHLVRRRGQEARLRCSPMKGHSHVYWYRQLPEEGLKFMVYLQKENIIDESGMPKERFSAEFPKEGPSILRIQQVVRGDSAAYFCASSPLDRVSGNTIYFGEGSWLTVV.

V and J are TRBV16 and TRBJ2-2; D uncertain. With 4 bases removed from V and 5 bases from J, the gap between germline ends came to 17 bases. CDR1 KGHSY and CDR2 FQNENV come from the germline V gene. The CDR3 covers 16 residues. The chain's CDR3 is CASSPVLTRSTGELFF. The CDR3 DNA sequence: TGTGCCAGCAGCCCAGTTTTGACACGCAGTACCGGGGAGCTGTTTTTT.

The chain couples TRBV7-3 to TRBJ1-1; no clear D. The CDR3 runs to 16 residues. Germline CDR1 and CDR2: SGHTA and FQGTGA. The V and J ends lost 5 bases and 0 bases respectively, with 16 bases between them. Here the CDR3 reads CASSVLQSSMNTEAFF. In nucleotides, the CDR3 is TGTGCCAGCAGCGTTCTACAGAGTTCCATGAACACTGAAGCTTTCTTT.

This clone was seen only once. The V and J genes are TRBV7-3 and TRBJ2-2, with D maybe TRBD2 (6 bases). The CDR3 is 16 residues long. Germline V gene data show CDR1 as SGHTA and CDR2 as FQGTGA. Trimming removed 1 base at V and 2 bases at J, with 11 bases between. CDR3 region: CASSLNGGANTGELFF. CDR3 in DNA: TGTGCCAGCAGCTTAAATGGCGGGGCTAACACCGGGGAGCTGTTTTTT. Using reference TRBV7-3 and TRBJ2-2 for the parts outside the CDR3, the full variable domain is GAGVSQTPSNKVTEKGKYVELRCDPISGHTALYWYRQSLGQGPEFLIYFQGTGAADDSGLPNDRFFAVRPEGSVSTLKIQRTERGDSAVYLCASSLNGGANTGELFFGEGSRLTVL.

The chain carries TRBV4-1 and TRBJ2-6; D not certain. The germline V and J ends were trimmed by 0 bases and 4 bases, with 10 bases remaining between them. CDR1 and CDR2 (germline): MGHRA, YSYEKL. This CDR3 has 16 residues. This chain's CDR3 is CASSQDAGSGANVLTF. The CDR3 DNA reads as TGCGCCAGCAGCCAAGATGCCGGGTCCGGGGCCAACGTCCTGACTTTC.

The CDR3 nucleotides are TGCGCCAGCAGCTTGATACAGTCGAACTATGGCTACACCTTC. Translated: CASSLIQSNYGYTF. The chain recombines TRBV5-1 with TRBJ1-2; D is unresolved. V gave up 1 base and J gave up 2 bases, with 9 bases separating them. The germline CDR1 and CDR2 sequences are SGHRS and YFSETQ. CDR3 size: 14 residues.

V and J are TRBV19 and TRBJ1-6; maybe TRBD1 (5 bases). The CDR3 is made up of 13 amino acids. Germline CDR1 reads LNHDA; CDR2 reads SQIVND (reference sequence). V was pared by 5 bases and J by 7 bases, with 9 bases between. CDR3 in DNA: TGTGCCAGTAGTCGGGGGTGGAATTCACCCCTCCACTTT. Protein sequence: CASSRGWNSPLHF.

This chain uses TRBV3-1 (or the pseudogene TRBV3-2) with TRBJ1-2, with 7 bases aligning to TRBD1. The J segment lost 9 bases and the V segment lost 3 bases, leaving 7 bases of the junction unmatched. The CDR3 length is 13 residues. Germline V CDR1 and CDR2: LGHDT, YNNKEL (reference sequence). For the CDR3, the DNA is TGTGCCAGCAGCCAGGAAGACAGGGCGAGCTACACCTTC. Residues: CASSQEDRASYTF.